This TCR beta chain was profiled in a study of cytomegalovirus exposure and HLA in healthy donors. This clone was picked up a small number of times. Primers included in the PCR were 60 Vbeta and 13 Jbeta primers. Source study methods: Later analysis identified 65 million to 80 million unique TCR beta chains, about 10 million shared. Sequencing was performed with immunoSEQ multiplex PCR; in TCRdb, only in-frame clones are kept and a portion is missing. V, J and clone size reflect that table, while D and trimming were determined from the DNA. This repertoire shows 200,000 to 250,000 clones, 65% to 85% found once; its top ten account for around 3%. The sequenced material came from PBMCs. The sequence was collected from a man aged 25-45 years in good health and CMV-seronegative.

CDR3 sequence reads: CASSKTLDTQYF. DNA for the CDR3: TGTGCCAGCAGCAAGACTCTGGATACGCAGTATTTT. The chain combines TRBV7-8 with TRBJ2-3; D is unresolved. The CDR3 is 12 residues long. Germline CDR1 reads SGHVS; CDR2 reads FQNEAQ. Trimming took 5 bases from V and 6 from J, leaving 9 bases between them.